This T cell receptor (beta chain) comes out of a study of glioma-infiltrating T cells after dendritic cell vaccination. Study overall: Autologous tumor lysate was loaded overnight onto monocyte-derived dendritic cells grown seven days with IL-4 and GM-CSF.

Patients had residual fresh-frozen tumor tissue and more than two years of survival data. Profiling relied on immunoSEQ multiplex PCR, and the TCRdb table lists in-frame clones only, not all of them. The table shows around 89,000 clones, with 65% to 90% occurring only once. CDR1 is SGHTA and CDR2 is FQGNSA in the germline V gene. The V segment lost 5 bases and the J segment 4 bases; nucleotides outside the gene matches: 13. This CDR3 is 18 amino acids long. The chain joins TRBV7-2 to TRBJ2-3; 12 bases align to TRBD2. Sample: blood, taken before dendritic cell vaccination. This TCR was recovered from a human donor with glioblastoma. CDR3 amino acids: CASSPMVGLAGGSDTQYF. The DNA of the CDR3 is TGTGCCAGCAGCCCAATGGTCGGGCTAGCGGGAGGGTCAGATACGCAGTATTTT.